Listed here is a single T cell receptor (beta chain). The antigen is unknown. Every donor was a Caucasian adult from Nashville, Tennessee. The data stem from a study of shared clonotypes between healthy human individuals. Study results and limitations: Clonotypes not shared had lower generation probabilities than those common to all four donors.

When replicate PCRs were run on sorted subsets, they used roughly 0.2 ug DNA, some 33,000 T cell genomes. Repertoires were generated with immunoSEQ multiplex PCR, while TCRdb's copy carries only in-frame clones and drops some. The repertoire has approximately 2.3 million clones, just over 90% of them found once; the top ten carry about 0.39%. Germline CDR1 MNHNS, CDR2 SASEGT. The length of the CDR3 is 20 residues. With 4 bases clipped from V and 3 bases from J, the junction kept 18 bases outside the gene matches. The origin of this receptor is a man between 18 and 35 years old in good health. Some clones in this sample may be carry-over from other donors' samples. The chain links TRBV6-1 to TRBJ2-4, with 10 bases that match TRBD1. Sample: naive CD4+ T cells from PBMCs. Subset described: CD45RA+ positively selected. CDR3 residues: CASSVPPRDRGRAYKNIQYF. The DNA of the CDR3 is TGTGCCAGCAGTGTCCCGCCCCGGGACAGGGGACGGGCCTACAAAAACATTCAGTACTTC.